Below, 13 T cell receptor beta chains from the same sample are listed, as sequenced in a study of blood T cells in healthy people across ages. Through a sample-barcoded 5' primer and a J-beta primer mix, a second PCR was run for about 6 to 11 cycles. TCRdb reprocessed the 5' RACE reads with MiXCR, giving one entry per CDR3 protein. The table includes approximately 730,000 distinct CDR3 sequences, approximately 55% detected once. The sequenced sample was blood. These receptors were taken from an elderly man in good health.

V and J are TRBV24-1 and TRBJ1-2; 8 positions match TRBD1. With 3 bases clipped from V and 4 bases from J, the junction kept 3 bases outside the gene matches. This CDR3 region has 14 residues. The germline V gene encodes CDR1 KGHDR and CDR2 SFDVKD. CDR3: CATSDRTGSYGYTF. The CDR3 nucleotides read TGTGCCACCAGTGATAGGACAGGGAGCTATGGCTACACCTTC.

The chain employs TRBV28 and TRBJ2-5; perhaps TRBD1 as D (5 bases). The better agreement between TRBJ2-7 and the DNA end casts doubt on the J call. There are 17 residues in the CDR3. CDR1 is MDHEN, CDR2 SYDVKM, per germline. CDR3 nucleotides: TGTGCCAGCAGTCGTCCTTACAGGTCGGCAGGGCCCTACGAGCAGTACTTC. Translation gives CASSRPYRSAGPYEQYF.

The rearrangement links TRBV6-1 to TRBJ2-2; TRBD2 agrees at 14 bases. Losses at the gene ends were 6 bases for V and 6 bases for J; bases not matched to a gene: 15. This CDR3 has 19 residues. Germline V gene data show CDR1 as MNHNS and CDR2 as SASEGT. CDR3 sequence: CASRPDRGGLAGGPGELFF. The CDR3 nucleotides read TGTGCCAGCAGGCCTGACAGGGGAGGACTAGCGGGAGGTCCCGGGGAGCTGTTTTTT.

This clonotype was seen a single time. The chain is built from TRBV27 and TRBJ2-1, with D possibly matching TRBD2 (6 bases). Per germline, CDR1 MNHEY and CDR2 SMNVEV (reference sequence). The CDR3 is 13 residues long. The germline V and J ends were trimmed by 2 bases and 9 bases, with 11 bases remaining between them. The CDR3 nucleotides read TGTGCCAGCAGTTTAGCGGGGCGGGGTGAGCAGTTCTTC. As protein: CASSLAGRGEQFF.

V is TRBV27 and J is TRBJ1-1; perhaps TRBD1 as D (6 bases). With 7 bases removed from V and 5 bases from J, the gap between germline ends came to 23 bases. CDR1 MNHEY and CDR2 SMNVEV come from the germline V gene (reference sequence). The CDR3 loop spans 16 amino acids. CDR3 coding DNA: TGTGCCAGCAAACCGGGACACCACTCGGGTCGGACTGAAGCTTTCTTT. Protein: CASKPGHHSGRTEAFF.

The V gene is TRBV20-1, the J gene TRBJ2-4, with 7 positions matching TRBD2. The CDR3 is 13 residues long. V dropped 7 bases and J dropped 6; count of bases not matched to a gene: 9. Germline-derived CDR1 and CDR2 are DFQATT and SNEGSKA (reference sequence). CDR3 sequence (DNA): TGCAGTGTTAGGCGGGAGTGGGGAAACATTCAGTACTTC. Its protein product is CSVRREWGNIQYF.

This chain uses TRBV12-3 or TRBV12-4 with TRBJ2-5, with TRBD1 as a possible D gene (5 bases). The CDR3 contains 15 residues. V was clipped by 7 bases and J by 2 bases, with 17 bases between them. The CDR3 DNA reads TGTGCCAGCACCCCTTCGCGACAGATTCAAGAGACCCAGTACTTC. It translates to CASTPSRQIQETQYF.

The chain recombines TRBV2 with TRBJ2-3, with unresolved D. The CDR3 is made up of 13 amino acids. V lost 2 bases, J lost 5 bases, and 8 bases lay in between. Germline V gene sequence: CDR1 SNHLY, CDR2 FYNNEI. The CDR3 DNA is TGTGCCAGCAGTGAAAACCCCCAAGATACGCAGTATTTT. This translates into CASSENPQDTQYF. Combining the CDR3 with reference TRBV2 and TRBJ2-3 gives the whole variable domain EPEVTQTPSHQVTQMGQEVILRCVPISNHLYFYWYRQILGQKVEFLVSFYNNEISEKSEIFDDQFSVERPDGSNFTLKIRSTKLEDSAMYFCASSENPQDTQYFGPGTRLTVL.

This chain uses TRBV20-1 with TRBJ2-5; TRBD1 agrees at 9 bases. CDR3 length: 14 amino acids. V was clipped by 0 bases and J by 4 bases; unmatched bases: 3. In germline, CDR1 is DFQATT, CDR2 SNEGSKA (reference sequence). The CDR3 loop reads CSARDGTGTETQYF. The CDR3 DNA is TGCAGTGCTAGAGATGGGACAGGGACAGAGACCCAGTACTTC.

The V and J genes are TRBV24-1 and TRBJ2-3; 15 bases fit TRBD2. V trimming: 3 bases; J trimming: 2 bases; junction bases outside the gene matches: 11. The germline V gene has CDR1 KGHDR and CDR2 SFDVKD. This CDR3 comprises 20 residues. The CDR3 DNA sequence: TGTGCCACCAGTGATCCCGGACTAGCGGGAGGGCCGGGGTTCACAGATACGCAGTATTTT. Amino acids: CATSDPGLAGGPGFTDTQYF.

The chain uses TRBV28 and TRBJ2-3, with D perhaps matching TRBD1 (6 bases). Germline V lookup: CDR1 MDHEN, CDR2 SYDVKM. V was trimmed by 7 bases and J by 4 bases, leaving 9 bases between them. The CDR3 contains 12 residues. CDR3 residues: CASKQGSDTQYF. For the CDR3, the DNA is TGTGCCAGCAAACAGGGATCAGATACGCAGTATTTT.

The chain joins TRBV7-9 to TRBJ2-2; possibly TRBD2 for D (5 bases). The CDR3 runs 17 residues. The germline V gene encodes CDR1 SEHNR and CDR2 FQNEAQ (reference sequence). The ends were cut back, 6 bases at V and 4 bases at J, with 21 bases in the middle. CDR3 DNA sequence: TGTGCCAGCAGTTTTCTCCGGGAACTGGGGAGCACCGGGGAGCTGTTTTTT. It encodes CASSFLRELGSTGELFF. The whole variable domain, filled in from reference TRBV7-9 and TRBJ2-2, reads DTGVSQNPRHKITKRGQNVTFRCDPISEHNRLYWYRQTLGQGPEFLTYFQNEAQLEKSRLLSDRFSAERPKGSFSTLEIQRTEQGDSAMYLCASSFLRELGSTGELFFGEGSRLTVL.

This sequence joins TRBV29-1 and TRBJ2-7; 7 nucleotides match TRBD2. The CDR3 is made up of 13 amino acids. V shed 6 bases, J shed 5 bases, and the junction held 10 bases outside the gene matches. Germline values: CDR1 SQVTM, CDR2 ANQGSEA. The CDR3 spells CSVRRTSIHEQYF. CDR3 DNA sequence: TGCAGCGTCCGGCGGACTAGTATCCACGAGCAGTACTTC.